This is a list of T cell receptor beta chains from one sample in a study of Ad26.COV2.S vaccination and SARS-CoV-2 variants. The table came from immunoSEQ multiplex PCR; TCRdb's copy has only in-frame clones and leaves some out. The table lists around 320,000 clones, approximately 80% of them singletons. This specimen consisted of peripheral blood, obtained in a trial of Ad26.COV2.S vaccine versus placebo. The receptors come from a person between 18 and 60 years old who received the Ad26.COV2.S COVID-19 vaccine or a placebo. The conserved cysteine and the conserved F or W are not part of the CDR3 here. Fields, in order: V gene, J gene, CDR3 protein.

TRBV20-1	TRBJ1-2	SASSGTTNYGYT
TRBV11-3	TRBJ1-6	ASSLGGGAPLH
TRBV10-3	TRBJ2-1	AISEGTSGSNEQF
TRBV7-2	TRBJ2-7	ASSLDPGQVYEQY
TRBV24-1	TRBJ2-5	ATSDLPELGQETQY
TRBV4-2	TRBJ1-2	ASSLATGYGYT
TRBV27	TRBJ2-5	ASSSRTVKETQY
TRBV21-1	TRBJ1-1	ASSKAARRNTEAF
TRBV19	TRBJ2-2	ASSPARNTGELF
TRBV5-1	TRBJ2-1	ASSPQGGGSDNEQF
TRBV28	TRBJ1-5	ASSLRHGLDQPQH
TRBV7-9	TRBJ1-2	ASSLLGYYGYT
TRBV6-1	TRBJ1-2	ASSETGAGGGYGYT
TRBV10-3	TRBJ1-2	AIGNRSGRVFGYT
TRBV10-3	TRBJ1-2	AISEPPEGSGYGYT
TRBV7-2	TRBJ1-2	ASSPTRLGYT
TRBV28	TRBJ2-7	ASSLEAWGLEQY
TRBV4-2	TRBJ1-5	ASSQERGLEYQPQH
TRBV5-1	TRBJ2-7	ASSILAGPSYEQY
TRBV7-9	TRBJ1-4	ASSLSRTGNEKLF
TRBV7-6	TRBJ1-3	ASSNGQGSGNTIY
TRBV19	TRBJ1-5	ASSVDRGQPQH
TRBV6-1	TRBJ2-7	ASSYSGTEQY
TRBV3-1/TRBV3-2	TRBJ2-5	ASSRGPQETQY
TRBV28	TRBJ1-3	AVEGAIAGNTIY
TRBV7-3	TRBJ2-2	ASSPSPRRYTGELF
TRBV6-6	TRBJ1-6	ASSRTGDSPLH
TRBV5-5	TRBJ1-2	ASSGSWNAGYGYT
TRBV19	TRBJ1-1	ASSRAGVNTEAF
TRBV19	TRBJ1-5	ASSILQGAGSQPQH
TRBV10-3	TRBJ1-1	AMSPGTGGNTEAF
TRBV9	TRBJ1-4	ASSAAPGQPNEKLF
TRBV6-5	TRBJ2-1	ASKRPGLDPNEQF
TRBV7-8	TRBJ2-1	ASSATRGVPQQQF
TRBV4-1	TRBJ2-3	ASSQLGTGGRGTDTQY
TRBV5-1	TRBJ2-7	ASSEGYYEQY
TRBV2	TRBJ1-2	ASSTAPDRVEGGYT
TRBV6-2/TRBV6-3	TRBJ1-5	ASSYQLHVPYSNQPQH
TRBV9	TRBJ2-3	ASSTSTTDTQY
TRBV20-1	TRBJ2-7	SASGGYEQY
TRBV9	TRBJ1-1	ASSPRGTANTEAF
TRBV5-1	TRBJ1-4	ASSLGGTNEKLF
TRBV4-1	TRBJ2-3	ASSRTLVGGAPDTQY
TRBV2	TRBJ2-2	ASSEFGQGASGELF
TRBV19	TRBJ2-2	ASRSYPVTGELF
TRBV27	TRBJ2-7	ASSLWSGPYEQY
TRBV10-2	TRBJ1-6	ASSQGQTLYNSPLH
TRBV5-4	TRBJ2-1	ASSLEAGQGRF
TRBV7-9	TRBJ1-2	ASSPGVGGYT
TRBV10-3	TRBJ1-1	AISSTDGVNTEAF
TRBV6-5	TRBJ1-6	ASSSGANNSPLH
TRBV7-9	TRBJ2-7	ASSLAPGFAVLPYEQY
TRBV6-5	TRBJ1-3	ASSVTGLGNTIY
TRBV14	TRBJ1-1	ASSLKDSGEAF
TRBV7-9	TRBJ2-5	ASSRTGPQETQY
TRBV3-1/TRBV3-2	TRBJ1-2	ASSQNPEGITGYT